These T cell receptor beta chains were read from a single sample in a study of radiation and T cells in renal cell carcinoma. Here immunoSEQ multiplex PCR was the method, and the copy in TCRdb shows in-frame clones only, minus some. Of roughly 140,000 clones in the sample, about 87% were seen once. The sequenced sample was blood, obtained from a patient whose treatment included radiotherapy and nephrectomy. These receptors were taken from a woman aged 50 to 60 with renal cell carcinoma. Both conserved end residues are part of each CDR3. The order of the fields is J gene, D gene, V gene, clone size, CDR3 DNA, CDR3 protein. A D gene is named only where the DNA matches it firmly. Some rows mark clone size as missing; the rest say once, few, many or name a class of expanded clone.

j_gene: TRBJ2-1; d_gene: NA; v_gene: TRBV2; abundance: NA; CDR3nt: TGTGCCAGCAGTGTCAGGGAAGGGTCCTACAATGAGCAGTTCTTC; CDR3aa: CASSVREGSYNEQFF
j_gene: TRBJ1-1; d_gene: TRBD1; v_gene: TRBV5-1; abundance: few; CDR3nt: TGCGCCAGCAGCTTGAGACAGGGCGGTGAAGCTTTCTTT; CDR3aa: CASSLRQGGEAFF
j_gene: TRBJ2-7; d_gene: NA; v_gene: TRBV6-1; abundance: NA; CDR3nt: TGTGCCAGCAGTGAAGCGATGGACTCCTACGAGCAGTACTTC; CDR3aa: CASSEAMDSYEQYF
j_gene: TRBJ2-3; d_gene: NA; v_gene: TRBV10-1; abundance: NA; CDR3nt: TGCGCCAGCAGTGAGGATGGTAGCACAGATACGCAGTATTTT; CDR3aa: CASSEDGSTDTQYF
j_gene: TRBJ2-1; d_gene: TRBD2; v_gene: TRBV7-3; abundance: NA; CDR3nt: TGTGCCAGCAGCTCCTTAGCGGGGGGGCCGAATGAGCAGTTCTTC; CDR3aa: CASSSLAGGPNEQFF
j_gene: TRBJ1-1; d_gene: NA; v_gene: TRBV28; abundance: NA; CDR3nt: TGTGCCAGCACCCTTATTGGACGGCACACTGAAGCTTTCTTT; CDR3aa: CASTLIGRHTEAFF
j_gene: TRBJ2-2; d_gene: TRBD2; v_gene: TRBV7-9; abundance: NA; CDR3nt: TGTGCCAGCAGCTCAAGCGGGAGATCAAACACCGGGGAGCTGTTTTTT; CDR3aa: CASSSSGRSNTGELFF
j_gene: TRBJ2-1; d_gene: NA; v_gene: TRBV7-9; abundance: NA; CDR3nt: TGTGCCAGCAGCTCTTCACGGCATGAGCAGTTCTTC; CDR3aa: CASSSSRHEQFF
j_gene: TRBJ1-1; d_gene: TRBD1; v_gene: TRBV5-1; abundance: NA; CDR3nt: TGCGCCAGCAGCTTGGACCCGACAGGGCTGAACACTGAAGCTTTCTTT; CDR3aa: CASSLDPTGLNTEAFF
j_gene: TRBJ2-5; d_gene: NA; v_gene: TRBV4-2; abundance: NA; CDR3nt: TGTGCCAGCAGCCAAGATCCGGTGTTTCAGGGCCTAGGCGGGACCCAGTACTTC; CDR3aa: CASSQDPVFQGLGGTQYF
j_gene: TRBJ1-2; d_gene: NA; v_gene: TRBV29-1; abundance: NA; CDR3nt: TGCAGCGTCTCAGGGGCCGGGAACTATGGCTACACCTTC; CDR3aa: CSVSGAGNYGYTF
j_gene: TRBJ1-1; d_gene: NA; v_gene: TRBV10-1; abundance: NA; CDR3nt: TGCGCCAGCAGTGGCCTCATGGGAACTGAAGCTTTCTTT; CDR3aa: CASSGLMGTEAFF
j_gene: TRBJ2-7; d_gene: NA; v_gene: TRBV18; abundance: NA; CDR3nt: TGTGCCAGCTCACCACCCGGAGGCCTTTACGAGCAGTACTTC; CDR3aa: CASSPPGGLYEQYF
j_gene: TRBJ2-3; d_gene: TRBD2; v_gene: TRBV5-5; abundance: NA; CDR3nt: TGTGCCAGCAGGGTTAGCGGGGGGATGGATACGCAGTATTTT; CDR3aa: CASRVSGGMDTQYF
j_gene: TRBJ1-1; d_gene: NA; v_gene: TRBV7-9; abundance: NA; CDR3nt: TGTGCCAGCAGCCCCCCCGGGACACCAAACACTGAAGCTTTCTTT; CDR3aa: CASSPPGTPNTEAFF
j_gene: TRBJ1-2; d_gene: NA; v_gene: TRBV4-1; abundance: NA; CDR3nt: TGCGCCAGCAGCCAGGCTATATGGCTGCGGGACTATGGCTACACCTTC; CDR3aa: CASSQAIWLRDYGYTF
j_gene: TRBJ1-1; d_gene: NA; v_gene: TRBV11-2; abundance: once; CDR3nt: TGTGCCAGCAGCTTAGAGTCGAACACTGAAGCTTTCTTT; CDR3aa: CASSLESNTEAFF
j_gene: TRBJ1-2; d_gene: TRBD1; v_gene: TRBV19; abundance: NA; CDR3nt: TGTGCCACCCTCAAGGGACAGTCAAACTATGGCTACACCTTC; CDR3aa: CATLKGQSNYGYTF
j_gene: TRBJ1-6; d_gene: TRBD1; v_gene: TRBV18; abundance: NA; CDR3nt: TGTGCCAGCTCACCAAACCGACAGGGTGATTCACCCCTCCACTTT; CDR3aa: CASSPNRQGDSPLHF
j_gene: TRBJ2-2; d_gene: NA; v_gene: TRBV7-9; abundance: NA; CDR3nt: TGTGCCAGCAGCGTTCAGGGGATCGGGGAGCTGTTTTTT; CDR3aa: CASSVQGIGELFF
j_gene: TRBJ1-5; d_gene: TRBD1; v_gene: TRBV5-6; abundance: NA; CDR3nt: TGTGCCAGCAGCTTACGACAGGGCATCAATCAGCCCCAGCATTTT; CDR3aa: CASSLRQGINQPQHF
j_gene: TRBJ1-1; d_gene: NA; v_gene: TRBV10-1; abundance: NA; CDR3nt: TGCGCCAGCAGTGAAGGGTTGAACACTGAAGCTTTCTTT; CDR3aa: CASSEGLNTEAFF
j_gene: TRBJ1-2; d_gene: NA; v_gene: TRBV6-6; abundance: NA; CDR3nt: TGTGCCAGCAACAACAGGGTTAACTATGGCTACACCTTC; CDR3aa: CASNNRVNYGYTF
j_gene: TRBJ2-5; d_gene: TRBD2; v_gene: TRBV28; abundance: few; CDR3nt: TGTGCCAGCATCCCTGGGGGGGTCCCCGAAGAGACCCAGTACTTC; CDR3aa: CASIPGGVPEETQYF
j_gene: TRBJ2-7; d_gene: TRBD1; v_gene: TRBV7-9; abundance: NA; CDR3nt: TGTGCCAGCAGCTCCGGGACAGGGTCCTACGAGCAGTACTTC; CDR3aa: CASSSGTGSYEQYF
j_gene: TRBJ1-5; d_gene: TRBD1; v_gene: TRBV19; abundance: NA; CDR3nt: TGTGCCAGTAGGGGACAGGGGCATCAGCCCCAGCATTTT; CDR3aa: CASRGQGHQPQHF
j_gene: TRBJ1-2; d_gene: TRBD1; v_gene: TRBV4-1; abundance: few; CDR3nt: TGCGCCAGCAGCGCCAGACAGGGTTCGGACTATGGCTACACCTTC; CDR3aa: CASSARQGSDYGYTF
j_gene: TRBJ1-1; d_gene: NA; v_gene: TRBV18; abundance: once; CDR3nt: TGTGCCAGCTCACCTAGGACAGTTGAGGGAGGGAACACTGAAGCTTTCTTT; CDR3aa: CASSPRTVEGGNTEAFF
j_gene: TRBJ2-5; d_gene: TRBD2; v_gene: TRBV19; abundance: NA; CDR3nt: TGTGCCAGTTCTTGGAAAGCGGGGGGGCAAGAGACCCAGTACTTC; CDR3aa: CASSWKAGGQETQYF
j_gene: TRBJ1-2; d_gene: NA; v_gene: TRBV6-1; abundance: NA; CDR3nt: TGTGCCAGCAGCGGACAGCCTAACTATGGCTACACCTTC; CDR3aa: CASSGQPNYGYTF
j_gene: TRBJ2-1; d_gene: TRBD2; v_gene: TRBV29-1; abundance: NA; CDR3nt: TGCAGCGTGATTTTACTAGCGGGGGGCCGGAATGAGCAGTTCTTC; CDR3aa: CSVILLAGGRNEQFF
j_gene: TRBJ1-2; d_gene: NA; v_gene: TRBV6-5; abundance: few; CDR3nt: TGTGCCAGCAGTACAAAAACAGGGAACTATGGCTACACCTTC; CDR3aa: CASSTKTGNYGYTF
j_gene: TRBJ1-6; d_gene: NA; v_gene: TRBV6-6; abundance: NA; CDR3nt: TGTGCCAGCAGCATCCTAATCTATAATTCACCCCTCCACTTT; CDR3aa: CASSILIYNSPLHF
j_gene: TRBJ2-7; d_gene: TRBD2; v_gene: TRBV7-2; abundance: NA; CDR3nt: TGTGCCAGCAGCATCTCTAGCGGCTCCTACGAGCAGTACTTC; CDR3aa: CASSISSGSYEQYF
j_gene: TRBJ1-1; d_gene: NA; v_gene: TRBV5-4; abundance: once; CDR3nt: TGTGCCAGCAGCTCCCTAGGGGACCCAATGAACACTGAAGCTTTCTTT; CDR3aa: CASSSLGDPMNTEAFF
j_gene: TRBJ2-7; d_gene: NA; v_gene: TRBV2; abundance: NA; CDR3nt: TGTGCCAGCAGTGAAAGGACGGCGAGCTACGAGCAGTACTTC; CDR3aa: CASSERTASYEQYF
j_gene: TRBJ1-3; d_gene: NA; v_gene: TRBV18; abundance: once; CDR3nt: TGTGCCAGCTCACCCCAGGGCGACTCTGGAAACACCATATATTTT; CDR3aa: CASSPQGDSGNTIYF
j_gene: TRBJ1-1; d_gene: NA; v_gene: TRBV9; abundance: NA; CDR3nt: TGTGCCAGCAGCGTAGACCCGGGAGGGTCCTACACTGAAGCTTTCTTT; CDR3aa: CASSVDPGGSYTEAFF
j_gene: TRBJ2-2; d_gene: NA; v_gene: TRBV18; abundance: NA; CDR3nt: TGTGCCAGTCACAGGAACACCGGGGAGCTGTTTTTT; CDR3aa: CASHRNTGELFF
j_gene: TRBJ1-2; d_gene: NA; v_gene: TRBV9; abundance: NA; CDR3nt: TGTGCCAGCAGCGCCCGACAGGCCCCTTCTAACTATGGCTACACCTTC; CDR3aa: CASSARQAPSNYGYTF
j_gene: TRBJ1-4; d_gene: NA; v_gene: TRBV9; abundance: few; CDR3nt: TGTGCCAGCAGCGTACATGGGGCCGGGGGAAAACTGTTTTTT; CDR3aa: CASSVHGAGGKLFF
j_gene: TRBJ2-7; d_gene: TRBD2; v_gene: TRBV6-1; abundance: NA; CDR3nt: TGTGCCAGCAGTGCCCCGGGACTAGACTACGAGCAGTACTTC; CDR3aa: CASSAPGLDYEQYF
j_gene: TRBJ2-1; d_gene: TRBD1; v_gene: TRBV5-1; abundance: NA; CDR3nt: TGCGCCAGCTCCCCCACAGGGACAGTGAACAATGAGCAGTTCTTC; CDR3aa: CASSPTGTVNNEQFF
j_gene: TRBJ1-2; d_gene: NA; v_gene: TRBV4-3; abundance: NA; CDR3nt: TGCGCCAGCAGCCAGGGAGAACGGGGAGGCTACACCTTC; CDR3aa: CASSQGERGGYTF
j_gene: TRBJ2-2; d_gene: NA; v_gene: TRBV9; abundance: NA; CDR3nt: TGTGCCAGCAGCGCCCCCACCGGAAGCGTGAACACCGGGGAGCTGTTTTTT; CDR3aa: CASSAPTGSVNTGELFF
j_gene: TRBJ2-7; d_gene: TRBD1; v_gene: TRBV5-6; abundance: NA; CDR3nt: TGTGCCAGCAGGAAGACAGGGAGCTCCTACGAGCAGTACTTC; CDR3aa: CASRKTGSSYEQYF
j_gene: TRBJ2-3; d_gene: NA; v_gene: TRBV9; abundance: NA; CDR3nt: TGTGCCAGCAGCGTAGAGCCCCGGGGTGCGCAGTATTTT; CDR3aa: CASSVEPRGAQYF
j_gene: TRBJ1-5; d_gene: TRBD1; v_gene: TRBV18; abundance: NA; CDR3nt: TGTGCCAGCTCACGGCCCGGGACAGGGAACGGGCAGCCCCAGCATTTT; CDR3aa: CASSRPGTGNGQPQHF
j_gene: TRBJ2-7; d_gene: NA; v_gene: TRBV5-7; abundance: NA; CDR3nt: TGTGCCAGCAGCCGTACACGTTCCGACGAGCAGTACTTC; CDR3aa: CASSRTRSDEQYF
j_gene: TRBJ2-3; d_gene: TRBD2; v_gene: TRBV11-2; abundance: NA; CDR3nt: TGTGCCAGCAGCAGGGGACTAGCCACAGATACGCAGTATTTT; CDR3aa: CASSRGLATDTQYF
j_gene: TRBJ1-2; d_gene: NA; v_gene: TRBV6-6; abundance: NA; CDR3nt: TGTGCCACCGACGAAATTAACTATGGCTACACCTTC; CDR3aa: CATDEINYGYTF
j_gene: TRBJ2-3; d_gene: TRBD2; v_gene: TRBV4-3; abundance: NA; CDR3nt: TGCGCCAGCAGCCGAGAACTAGCGGTTAGCACAGATACGCAGTATTTT; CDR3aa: CASSRELAVSTDTQYF
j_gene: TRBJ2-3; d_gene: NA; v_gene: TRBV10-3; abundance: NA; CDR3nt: TGTGCCATCAGGGCCAGGGAGCGCACAGATACGCAGTATTTT; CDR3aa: CAIRARERTDTQYF
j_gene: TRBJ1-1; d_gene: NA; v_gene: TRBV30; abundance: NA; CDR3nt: TGTGCCTGGAGCATCAACACTGAAGCTTTCTTT; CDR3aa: CAWSINTEAFF
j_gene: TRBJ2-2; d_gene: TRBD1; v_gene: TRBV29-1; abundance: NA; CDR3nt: TGCAGCGTTGAAGAGGGGGACAGGGCCCCCGGGGAGCTGTTTTTT; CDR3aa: CSVEEGDRAPGELFF
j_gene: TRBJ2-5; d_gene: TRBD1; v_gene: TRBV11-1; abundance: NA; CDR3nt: TGTGCCAGCAGCCCCGGACAGGGCCAAGAGACCCAGTACTTC; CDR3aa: CASSPGQGQETQYF
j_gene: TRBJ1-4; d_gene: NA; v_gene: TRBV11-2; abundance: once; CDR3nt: TGTGCCAGCAGCTTAGGAGTACAGGGATACGAAGAAAAACTGTTTTTT; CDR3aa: CASSLGVQGYEEKLFF
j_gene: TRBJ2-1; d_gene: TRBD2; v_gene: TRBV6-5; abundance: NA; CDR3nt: TGTGCCAGCAGTTCCCCGGCGGGGGGGTCCAATGAGCAGTTCTTC; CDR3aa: CASSSPAGGSNEQFF
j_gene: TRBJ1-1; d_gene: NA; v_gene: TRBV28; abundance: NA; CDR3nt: TGTGCCAGCAGTACCCCGGGGGGTCTCACTGAAGCTTTCTTT; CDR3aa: CASSTPGGLTEAFF
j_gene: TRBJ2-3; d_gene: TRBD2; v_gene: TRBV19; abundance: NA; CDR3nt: TGTGCCAGTAGTATAATCGGGGGGGGCACAGATACGCAGTATTTT; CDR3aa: CASSIIGGGTDTQYF